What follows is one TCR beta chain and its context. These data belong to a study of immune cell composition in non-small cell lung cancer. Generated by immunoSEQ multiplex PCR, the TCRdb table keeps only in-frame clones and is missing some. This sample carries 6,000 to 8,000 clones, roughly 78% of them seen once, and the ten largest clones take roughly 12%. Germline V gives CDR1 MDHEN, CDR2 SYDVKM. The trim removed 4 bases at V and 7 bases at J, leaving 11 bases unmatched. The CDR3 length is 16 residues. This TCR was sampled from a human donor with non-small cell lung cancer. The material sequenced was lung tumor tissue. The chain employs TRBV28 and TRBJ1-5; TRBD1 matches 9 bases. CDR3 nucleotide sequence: TGTGCCAGCAGTTCCCAACAGGGGGCCGTGCTCCAGCCCCAGCATTTT. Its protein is CASSSQQGAVLQPQHF. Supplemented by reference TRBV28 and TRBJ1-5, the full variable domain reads DVKVTQSSRYLVKRTGEKVFLECVQDMDHENMFWYRQDPGLGLRLIYFSYDVKMKEKGDIPEGYSVSREKKERFSLILESASTNQTSMYLCASSSQQGAVLQPQHFGDGTRLSIL.